These 4 T cell receptor beta chains were all obtained from the same sample, sequenced in a study of cytomegalovirus exposure and HLA in healthy donors. PCR was performed using 60 Vbeta and 13 Jbeta primers. Generated by immunoSEQ multiplex PCR, the TCRdb table keeps only in-frame clones and is missing some. The sample lists some 150,000 clones, roughly 71% seen once, with approximately 1.4% in the top ten. The sequenced material came from PBMCs. The receptors stem from a woman in her thirties or forties in good health and CMV-seronegative.

This rearrangement joins TRBV2 to TRBJ1-2; D gene uncertain. Germline V gene sequence: CDR1 SNHLY, CDR2 FYNNEI. Trimming shortened V by 1 base and J by 2 bases, and 11 bases separated the two germline ends. The CDR3 consists of 15 residues. The CDR3 protein is CASSEEGGGNYGYTF. The CDR3, as DNA: TGTGCCAGCAGTGAAGAGGGCGGAGGGAACTATGGCTACACCTTC.

V and J are TRBV27 and TRBJ1-1; a possible D gene is TRBD1 (5 bases). CDR1 and CDR2 (germline): MNHEY, SMNVEV (reference sequence). The CDR3 runs to 14 residues. Trimming cost V 0 bases and J 5 bases, with 10 bases left between them. CDR3 bases: TGTGCCAGCAGTTTATCAGGGGTAGGGACTGAAGCTTTCTTT. Amino acid sequence: CASSLSGVGTEAFF.

This chain connects TRBV2 to TRBJ2-7; 9 nucleotides align to TRBD2. The CDR3 sequence is 14 residues long. V gave up 6 bases and J gave up 6 bases; unmatched junction bases: 9. Germline V gene lookup returns CDR1 SNHLY and CDR2 FYNNEI. DNA of the CDR3: TGTGCCAGCAGGACCGGGACTAGCTTTCGCGAGCAGTACTTC. Translated, it gives CASRTGTSFREQYF.

The rearrangement joins TRBV19 to TRBJ1-2; no firm D call. This CDR3 has 11 amino acids. V gave up 8 bases and J gave up 2 bases, with 6 bases separating them. Germline CDR1 is LNHDA and CDR2 is SQIVND (reference sequence). CDR3 in amino acids: CASQRNYGYTF. The CDR3 DNA follows: TGTGCCAGTCAGAGGAACTATGGCTACACCTTC.